These T cell receptor beta chains were read from a single sample in a study of blood T cell repertoires in COVID-19. Sequencing used immunoSEQ multiplex PCR; TCRdb keeps in-frame clones, though not all of them. The sample contains some 290,000 clones, roughly 90% of which appear only once. The material sequenced was peripheral blood. The receptors stem from a woman younger than 45 with COVID-19, enrolled during active disease. Both conserved end residues are part of each CDR3. The order of the fields is J gene, D gene, clone size, V gene, CDR3 protein, CDR3 DNA. D genes are given only for firm matches. The size field is filled for only some rows; it gives once, few, many or a size class.

>TRBJ2-7|.|.|TRBV3-1/TRBV3-2
CASSHFRNLWDEQYF
TGTGCCAGCAGCCATTTCAGGAACCTATGGGACGAGCAGTACTTC
>TRBJ1-2|.|.|TRBV19
CASTQGSQGYTF
TGTGCCAGTACCCAGGGGTCGCAGGGCTACACCTTC
>TRBJ2-3|.|.|TRBV5-1
CASQTTSSTDTQYF
TGCGCCAGCCAAACCACTAGCAGCACAGATACGCAGTATTTT
>TRBJ2-2|.|once|TRBV7-7
CASSLGPGTGELFF
TGTGCCAGCAGCTTAGGCCCAGGCACCGGGGAGCTGTTTTTT
>TRBJ1-6|TRBD1|.|TRBV4-1
CASRPRDRGGEFTLHF
TGCGCCAGCAGACCCAGGGACAGGGGTGGGGAATTTACCCTCCACTTT
>TRBJ2-7|.|.|TRBV3-1/TRBV3-2
CASSPDRLYSYEQYF
TGTGCCAGCAGCCCAGACCGACTCTATTCCTACGAGCAGTACTTC
>TRBJ1-1|.|.|TRBV6-5
CASGGGYENTEAFF
TGTGCCAGCGGGGGAGGGTACGAGAACACTGAAGCTTTCTTT
>TRBJ2-7|.|once|TRBV18
CASCDSVSYEQYF
TGTGCCAGCTGCGACAGCGTCTCCTACGAGCAGTACTTC
>TRBJ2-1|TRBD1|once|TRBV6-5
CASSYGGQRNNEQFF
TGTGCCAGCAGTTACGGGGGACAGCGGAACAATGAGCAGTTCTTC
>TRBJ1-3|.|few|TRBV10-2
CASSEGKGRNTIYF
TGCGCCAGCAGTGAGGGCAAGGGGAGAAACACCATATATTTT
>TRBJ1-4|.|.|TRBV7-8
CASKGGLNEKLFF
TGTGCCAGCAAGGGCGGACTTAATGAAAAACTGTTTTTT
>TRBJ1-5|TRBD1|.|TRBV19
CASTGGDSNQPQHF
TGTGCCAGTACAGGGGGCGATAGCAATCAGCCCCAGCATTTT
>TRBJ2-4|TRBD1|.|TRBV28
CASSPSGTGKNIQYF
TGTGCCAGCAGCCCCTCCGGGACAGGGAAAAACATTCAGTACTTC
>TRBJ1-2|TRBD1|.|TRBV10-1
CASRRGTDCAYGYTF
TGCGCCAGCAGGAGGGGGACAGATTGCGCCTATGGCTACACCTTC
>TRBJ2-4|.|.|TRBV24-1
CASFRELPEHECGDKNIQYF
TGTGCCAGCTTCAGGGAACTCCCCGAACACGAGTGTGGTGACAAAAACATTCAGTACTTC
>TRBJ1-5|.|.|TRBV9
CASSVGQGYSQPQHF
TGTGCCAGCAGCGTTGGGCAGGGGTACAGTCAGCCCCAGCATTTT
>TRBJ1-2|TRBD1|.|TRBV7-2
CASSPRTGEVYGYTF
TGTGCCAGCAGCCCCCGGACAGGGGAAGTCTATGGCTACACCTTC
>TRBJ1-5|.|.|TRBV11-2
CASSLDPGQPQHF
TGTGCCAGCAGCTTAGATCCGGGTCAGCCCCAGCATTTT
>TRBJ1-4|.|.|TRBV7-9
CASSFRQGREKLFF
TGTGCCAGCAGCTTCCGGCAGGGGAGAGAAAAACTGTTTTTT
>TRBJ2-3|.|.|TRBV12-1
CASRGLAGGEKGDTQYF
TGTGCCAGCAGAGGACTAGCGGGGGGAGAGAAAGGAGATACGCAGTATTTT
>TRBJ2-7|.|once|TRBV7-9
CASSTGGDRKTYEQYF
TGTGCCAGCAGCACCGGGGGGGACAGAAAGACCTACGAGCAGTACTTC
>TRBJ1-6|TRBD1|.|TRBV19
CASARDSFSSYNSPLHF
TGTGCCAGCGCTAGGGACAGCTTTAGCTCCTATAATTCACCCCTCCACTTT
>TRBJ2-1|TRBD1|.|TRBV7-9
CASSLGAPGTDEVF
TGTGCCAGCAGCTTAGGGGCTCCCGGGACAGACGAGGTCTTC
>TRBJ2-3|.|.|TRBV2
CASARRTQYF
TGTGCCAGCGCTAGACGTACGCAGTATTTT
>TRBJ2-2|TRBD1|.|TRBV27
CASKETGPTGELFF
TGTGCCAGCAAAGAGACAGGGCCCACCGGGGAGCTGTTTTTT
>TRBJ1-2|.|.|TRBV6-1
CASSELSGYTF
TGTGCCAGCAGTGAACTATCTGGCTACACCTTC
>TRBJ2-7|TRBD1|.|TRBV2
CASSWDRGSYEQYF
TGTGCCAGCAGTTGGGACAGGGGATCCTACGAGCAGTACTTC
>TRBJ1-1|.|.|TRBV18
CASSPGTTSTEAFF
TGTGCCAGCTCACCGGGCACAACCTCCACTGAAGCTTTCTTT
>TRBJ2-2|TRBD2|.|TRBV13
CASSLGAGGPTGELFF
TGTGCCAGCAGCTTAGGAGCGGGGGGCCCAACCGGGGAGCTGTTTTTT
>TRBJ2-2|.|.|TRBV4-1
CASSHQNTGELFF
TGCGCCAGCAGCCATCAGAATACCGGGGAGCTGTTTTTT
>TRBJ1-2|TRBD1|.|TRBV6-5
CASSHRDRVRGYTF
TGTGCCAGCAGTCACCGGGACAGGGTTCGGGGCTACACCTTC
>TRBJ1-2|TRBD1|.|TRBV27
CASSSTPGQEYGYTF
TGTGCCAGCAGTTCGACTCCGGGACAGGAGTATGGCTACACCTTC
>TRBJ1-1|.|.|TRBV19
CASSFGSEAFF
TGTGCCAGTAGTTTCGGTTCCGAAGCTTTCTTT